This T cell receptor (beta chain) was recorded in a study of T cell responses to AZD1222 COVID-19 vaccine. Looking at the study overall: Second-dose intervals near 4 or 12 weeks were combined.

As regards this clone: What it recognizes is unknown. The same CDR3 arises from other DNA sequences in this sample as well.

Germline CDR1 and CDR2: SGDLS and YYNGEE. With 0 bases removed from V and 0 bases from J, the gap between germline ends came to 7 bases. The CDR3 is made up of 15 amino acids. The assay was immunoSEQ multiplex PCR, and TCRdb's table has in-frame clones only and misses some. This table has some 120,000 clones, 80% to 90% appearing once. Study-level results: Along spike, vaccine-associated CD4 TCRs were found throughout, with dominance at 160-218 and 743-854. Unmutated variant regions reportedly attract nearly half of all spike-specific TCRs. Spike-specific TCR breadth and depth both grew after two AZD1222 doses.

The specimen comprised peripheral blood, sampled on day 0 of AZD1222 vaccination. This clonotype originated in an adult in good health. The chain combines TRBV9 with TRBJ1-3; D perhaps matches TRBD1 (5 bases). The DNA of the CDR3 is TGTGCCAGCAGCGTAGCAGGGAACTCTGGAAACACCATATATTTT. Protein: CASSVAGNSGNTIYF.